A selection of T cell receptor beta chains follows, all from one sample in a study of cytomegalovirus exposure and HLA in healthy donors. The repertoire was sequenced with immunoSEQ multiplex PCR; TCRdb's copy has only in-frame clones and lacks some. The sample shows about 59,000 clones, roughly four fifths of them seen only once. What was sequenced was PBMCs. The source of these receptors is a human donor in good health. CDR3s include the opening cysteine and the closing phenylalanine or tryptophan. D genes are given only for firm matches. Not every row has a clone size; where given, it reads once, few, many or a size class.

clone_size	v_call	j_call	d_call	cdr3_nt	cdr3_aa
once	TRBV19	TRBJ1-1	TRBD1	TGTGCCAGTAGTATAGATCGGGACAGGGTATGGGCTTTCTTT	CASSIDRDRVWAFF
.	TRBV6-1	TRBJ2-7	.	TGTGCCAGCAGCCTCCGGGACACCCCCCCCGTGCAGTACTTC	CASSLRDTPPVQYF
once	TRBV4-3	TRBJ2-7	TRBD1	TGCGCCAGCAGCCAAGATCAGGGGGCGGATTCCTACGAGCAGTACTTC	CASSQDQGADSYEQYF
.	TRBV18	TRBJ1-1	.	TGTGCCAGCTCATTTAGCTGGGGAGATGCAGGCACTGAAGCTTTCTTT	CASSFSWGDAGTEAFF
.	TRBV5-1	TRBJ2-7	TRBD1	TGCGCCAGCAGCTTAAAACCGGGACAGGGATCTCTGGATTCCTACGAGCAGTACTTC	CASSLKPGQGSLDSYEQYF
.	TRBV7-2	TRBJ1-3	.	TGTGCCAGCAGCTTCTCCGCTCGGGGAAACACCATATATTTT	CASSFSARGNTIYF
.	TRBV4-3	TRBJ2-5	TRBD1	TGCGCCAGCAGCCAAGATTTGAGGTGGACAGGGCGCGAGACCCAGTACTTC	CASSQDLRWTGRETQYF
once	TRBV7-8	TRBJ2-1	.	TGTGCCAGCAACCTTTACGGGAGCGATGAGCAGTTCTTC	CASNLYGSDEQFF
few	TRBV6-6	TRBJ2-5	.	TGTGCCAGCAGCCTTAGCCATGTCGAGACCCAGTACTTC	CASSLSHVETQYF
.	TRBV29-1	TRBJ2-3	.	TGCAGCGTGGGGGGTGACACGTACACAGATACGCAGTATTTT	CSVGGDTYTDTQYF
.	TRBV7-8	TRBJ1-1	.	TGTGCCAGCACCCTCGTCACTGAAGCTTTCTTT	CASTLVTEAFF